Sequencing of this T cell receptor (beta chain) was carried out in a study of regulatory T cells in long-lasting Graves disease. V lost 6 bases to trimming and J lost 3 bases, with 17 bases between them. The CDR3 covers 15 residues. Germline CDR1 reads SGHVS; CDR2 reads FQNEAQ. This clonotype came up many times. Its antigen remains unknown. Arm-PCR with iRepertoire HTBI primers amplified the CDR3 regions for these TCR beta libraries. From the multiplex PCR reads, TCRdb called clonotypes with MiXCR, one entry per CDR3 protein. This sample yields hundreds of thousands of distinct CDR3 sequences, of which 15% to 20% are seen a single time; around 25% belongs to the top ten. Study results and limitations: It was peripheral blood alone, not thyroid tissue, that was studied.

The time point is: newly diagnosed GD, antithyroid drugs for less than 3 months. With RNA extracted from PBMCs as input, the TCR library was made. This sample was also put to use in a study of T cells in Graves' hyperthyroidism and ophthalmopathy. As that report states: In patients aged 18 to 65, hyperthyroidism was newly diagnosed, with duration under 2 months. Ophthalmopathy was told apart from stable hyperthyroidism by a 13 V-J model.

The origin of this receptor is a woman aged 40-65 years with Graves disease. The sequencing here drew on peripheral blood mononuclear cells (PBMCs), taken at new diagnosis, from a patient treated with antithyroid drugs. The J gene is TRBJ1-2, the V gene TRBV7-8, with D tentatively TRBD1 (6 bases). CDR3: CASSPTGTSDYGYTF. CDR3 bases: TGTGCCAGCAGTCCTACCGGGACATCGGACTATGGCTACACCTTC.